One and the same sample provided the 13 T cell receptor beta chains below, sequenced in a study of CD8 T cells in ankylosing spondylitis. TCRdb re-analysed the 5' RACE reads in MiXCR, keeping a single row per CDR3 protein. This table has about 130,000 distinct CDR3 sequences, roughly 6.6% appearing once. Sample: blood, either unsorted or a sorted T cell fraction (not recorded which). These receptor sequences come from a female donor with ankylosing spondylitis or in good health (not recorded which).

This clonotype came up many times. V usage is TRBV12-5 and J usage is TRBJ2-3, with D perhaps matching TRBD2 (6 bases). This CDR3 has 15 residues. Trimming stripped 5 bases from V and 2 bases from J, with 14 bases between. Per the germline V gene, CDR1 is LGHNT and CDR2 is FRNRAP. The CDR3 DNA sequence: TGTGCTAGTGGTACCAGCGGGCTCCCCACAGATACGCAGTATTTT. It is translated as CASGTSGLPTDTQYF.

Many counts were recorded for this clonotype. V is TRBV6-5 and J is TRBJ1-5, with D perhaps TRBD1 (5 bases). There are 14 residues in the CDR3. V lost 2 bases and J 6 bases, leaving 11 bases between the germline ends. Germline V gives CDR1 MNHEY, CDR2 SVGAGI. This CDR3 is CASSYDRLVQPQHF. The CDR3 nucleotides read TGTGCCAGCAGTTACGACAGACTGGTTCAGCCCCAGCATTTT.

This clonotype was observed at least ten times. The chain links TRBV6-5 to TRBJ2-1; possibly TRBD1 or TRBD2 for D (5 bases each). The germline V gene has CDR1 MNHEY and CDR2 SVGAGI. The CDR3 consists of 15 residues. V lost 2 bases and J 8 bases, leaving 16 bases between the germline ends. The DNA of the CDR3 is TGTGCCAGCAGTTACCAGGGAGCAAAAGGCGATGAGCAGTTCTTC. It yields the protein CASSYQGAKGDEQFF.

This clonotype was seen ten or more times. The V and J genes are TRBV11-2 and TRBJ2-5, with D perhaps being TRBD1 or TRBD2 (5 bases each). Germline V CDR1 and CDR2: SGHAT, FQNNGV. The CDR3 has 14 amino acids. V dropped 3 bases and J dropped 4 bases, with 12 bases sitting between them. CDR3 sequence: CASSFPGTPETQYF. The CDR3, as DNA: TGTGCCAGCAGCTTCCCGGGGACCCCAGAGACCCAGTACTTC.

This clonotype was seen a handful of times. The CDR3: CSARWGASGYGYTF. For the CDR3, the DNA is TGCAGTGCTAGATGGGGGGCGAGTGGCTATGGCTACACCTTC. The chain is built from TRBV20-1 and TRBJ1-2, with a possible D match to TRBD1 (6 bases). In germline, CDR1 is DFQATT, CDR2 SNEGSKA (reference sequence). Trimming pared 2 bases from V and 4 bases from J, leaving 14 bases between. The CDR3 length is 14 residues.

Only a few counts were recorded for this clonotype. The chain links TRBV7-2 to TRBJ2-5; TRBD1 matches 7 bases. The length of the CDR3 is 15 residues. The germline V gene encodes CDR1 SGHTA and CDR2 FQGNSA. The ends lost 1 base at V and 1 base at J; junction bases unmatched: 3. The CDR3 bases are TGTGCCAGCAGCTTAGGCCAGGGGGTCCAAGAGACCCAGTACTTC. As protein: CASSLGQGVQETQYF.

This clonotype occurred many times. The chain's CDR3 is CASSFRGGSTYEQYF. The CDR3 coding sequence is TGCGCCAGCAGCTTTCGCGGGGGGTCAACCTACGAGCAGTACTTC. This sequence joins TRBV5-1 and TRBJ2-7; 8 positions agree with TRBD2. The CDR3 extends over 15 amino acids. Per the germline V gene, CDR1 is SGHRS and CDR2 is YFSETQ. After removal of 2 bases from V and 2 bases from J, the junction contained 6 bases not matched to a gene.

This clonotype was recorded many times. The chain has TRBV7-8 and TRBJ2-5; D remains ambiguous. V lost 4 bases and J 5 bases, leaving 11 bases between the germline ends. The CDR3 consists of 13 residues. In germline, CDR1 is SGHVS, CDR2 FQNEAQ. CDR3 amino acids: CASSSDLGETQYF. In nucleotides, the CDR3 is TGTGCCAGCAGCTCGGACCTAGGGGAGACCCAGTACTTC.

This clonotype was observed at least ten times. The chain employs TRBV19 and TRBJ1-1; D possibly corresponds to TRBD1 (5 bases). The CDR3 is 12 amino acids. V was pared by 5 bases and J by 11 bases, with 15 bases between. The germline V gene encodes CDR1 LNHDA and CDR2 SQIVND (reference sequence). The CDR3 reads CASSGQRDVAFF. In nucleotides, the CDR3 is TGTGCCAGTAGTGGGCAACGGGACGTGGCTTTCTTT. Full variable domain (remainder filled in from reference TRBV19 and TRBJ1-1): DGGITQSPKYLFRKEGQNVTLSCEQNLNHDAMYWYRQDPGQGLRLIYYSQIVNDFQKGDIAEGYSVSREKKESFPLTVTSAQKNPTAFYLCASSGQRDVAFFGQGTRLTVV.

This clonotype was observed many times. The DNA for the CDR3 is TGTGCCAGCAGCCAAGGCGCAGGGCCCAAAAACATTCAGTACTTC. It translates to CASSQGAGPKNIQYF. V and J are TRBV3-1 and TRBJ2-4, with a tentative D call TRBD1 (5 bases). This CDR3 region has 15 residues. V was clipped by 1 base and J by 2 bases, with 9 bases between them. CDR1 and CDR2 (germline): LGHDT, YNNKEL (reference sequence).

This clonotype was found many times. The CDR3 bases are TGTGCCATCAGTGAGTCGGGATACAACTATGGCTACACCTTC. It specifies CAISESGYNYGYTF. The chain links TRBV10-3 to TRBJ1-2; no reliable D call. Germline V gene data show CDR1 as ENHRY and CDR2 as SYGVKD. The CDR3 runs to 14 residues. V lost 0 bases to trimming and J lost 2 bases, with 7 bases between them.

This clonotype was observed at least ten times. V usage is TRBV6-1 and J usage is TRBJ2-5; D call uncertain. This CDR3 has 13 amino acids. V lost 5 bases, J lost 2 bases, and 9 bases lay in between. Germline loops: CDR1 MNHNS, CDR2 SASEGT. DNA for the CDR3: TGTGCCAGCAGTCGACAAGAACAAGAGACCCAGTACTTC. Its protein is CASSRQEQETQYF.

This clonotype was seen at least ten times. CDR3 amino acids: CASSLLSLGSPLHF. CDR3 bases: TGTGCCAGCAGCCTCCTCTCGCTGGGATCACCCCTCCACTTT. V is TRBV7-8 and J is TRBJ1-6; D uncertain. Trimming left V 5 bases short and J 10 bases short, with 15 bases between. In germline, CDR1 is SGHVS, CDR2 FQNEAQ. The CDR3 loop spans 14 amino acids.